This TCR beta chain was found in a study of cytomegalovirus exposure and HLA in healthy donors. The CDR3 contains 11 residues. Looked up from germline, CDR1 is SGHTA and CDR2 is FQGNSA. The V end was cut by 7 bases, the J end by 8 bases, with 9 bases between. This table comes from immunoSEQ multiplex PCR, and its TCRdb copy is limited to in-frame clones, with some not included. Among 130,000 to 150,000 clones listed, 86% were seen once. Sequencing was carried out using PBMCs. This chain links TRBV7-2 with TRBJ1-3; D is unclear. The clonotype was recovered from a man between 18 and 35 years old in good health and CMV-seronegative. The CDR3 is CASTLSYTIYF. In DNA form, the CDR3 reads TGTGCCAGCACCCTTTCCTACACCATATATTTT.